Sequencing of this T cell receptor (beta chain) was carried out in a study of early T cells in non-severe SARS-CoV-2 infection. For the study at large: Sequenced bulk RNA came from whole blood that was unsorted, and chains were unpaired.

The CDR3 totals 15 residues. The J segment lost 4 bases and the V segment lost 4 bases, leaving 8 bases of the junction unmatched. Germline V gives CDR1 SGHAT, CDR2 FQNNGV. Study-wide findings and caveats: Missing private and CD4 specificities, VDJdb matching favored anti-spike CD8 responses.

A note on this clonotype: Its antigen is unknown.

TCRdb called the 5' RACE reads again in MiXCR, with one record for every CDR3 protein. The sample contains 60,000 to 90,000 distinct CDR3 sequences, around 16% of which appear only once. The source of this sequence is an adult who was a healthcare worker with PCR-confirmed SARS-CoV-2 infection or an uninfected control (not recorded which). The J gene is TRBJ2-7, the V gene TRBV11-2; 9 bases agree with TRBD1. Source material: whole blood. The CDR3 is CASSSPLTGGYEQYF. DNA for the CDR3: TGTGCCAGCAGCTCACCTCTGACAGGGGGGTACGAGCAGTACTTC.